This is a list of T cell receptor beta chains from one sample in a study of blood T cell repertoires in COVID-19. Measured with immunoSEQ multiplex PCR; TCRdb has only the in-frame clones, and not every one. The data hold about 120,000 clones, with 70% to 90% observed a single time. The specimen was peripheral blood. The receptors originated from a man aged 40-55 years with acute or convalescent COVID-19. CDR3s include the opening cysteine and the closing phenylalanine or tryptophan. The D gene is left open where the match is weak. Rows may omit the clone size; those that give it use once, few, many or a size class.

j_gene	v_gene	abundance	d_gene	CDR3aa	CDR3nt
TRBJ1-1	TRBV11-2	.	.	CASSLSLANTEAFF	TGTGCCAGCAGCTTAAGTTTGGCGAACACTGAAGCTTTCTTT
TRBJ2-7	TRBV7-2	.	.	CASSLAGGSYEQYF	TGTGCCAGCAGCTTAGCAGGGGGATCCTACGAGCAGTACTTC
TRBJ1-2	TRBV19	.	.	CASSIAGGYGYTF	TGTGCCAGTAGTATAGCCGGGGGCTATGGCTACACCTTC
TRBJ1-4	TRBV4-2	.	.	CASSQAQDATNEKLFF	TGTGCCAGCAGCCAAGCACAGGACGCAACTAATGAAAAACTGTTTTTT
TRBJ1-1	TRBV3-1/TRBV3-2	.	.	CASSPPGHPNTEAFF	TGTGCCAGCAGCCCCCCAGGGCACCCGAACACTGAAGCTTTCTTT
TRBJ2-7	TRBV6-6	once	TRBD1	CASSTGTGTLYEQYF	TGTGCCAGCAGCACCGGGACAGGGACCTTATACGAGCAGTACTTC
TRBJ1-5	TRBV5-1	.	.	CASSLGGVAQPQHF	TGCGCCAGCAGCTTGGGCGGTGTAGCTCAGCCCCAGCATTTT
TRBJ1-2	TRBV27	.	.	CASSLVGGYGYTF	TGTGCCAGCAGCCTAGTAGGGGGCTATGGCTACACCTTC
TRBJ1-3	TRBV11-1	.	.	CASSPRTDRSGNTIYF	TGTGCCAGCAGCCCCCGGACAGACCGCTCGGGAAACACCATATATTTT
TRBJ2-1	TRBV4-2	.	TRBD2	CASSQVAGTSGSSYNEQFF	TGTGCCAGCAGCCAAGTGGCCGGGACTAGCGGGAGCTCCTACAATGAGCAGTTCTTC
TRBJ2-7	TRBV5-1	.	.	CASSLASGSYEQYF	TGCGCCAGCAGCTTGGCATCTGGGAGCTACGAGCAGTACTTC
TRBJ2-3	TRBV5-5	.	.	CASSLAGGANTDTQYF	TGTGCCAGCAGCTTGGCGGGGGGCGCGAACACAGATACGCAGTATTTT
TRBJ1-2	TRBV5-4	.	.	CASSLLGRSLYGYTF	TGTGCCAGCAGCTTGTTGGGGCGGTCTCTTTATGGCTACACCTTC
TRBJ2-7	TRBV11-2	.	TRBD1	CASSLVGQGDYEQYF	TGTGCCAGCAGCTTAGTGGGGCAGGGGGACTACGAGCAGTACTTC
TRBJ2-3	TRBV27	.	TRBD2	CASSLSPTSGGALDTQYF	TGTGCCAGCAGTTTATCCCCCACTAGCGGGGGGGCTTTAGATACGCAGTATTTT
TRBJ1-5	TRBV5-6	.	TRBD1	CASSKDRKGQPQHF	TGTGCCAGCAGCAAGGACAGGAAGGGGCAGCCCCAGCATTTT
TRBJ1-6	TRBV4-3	.	TRBD1	CASSQHLLQGKSPLHF	TGCGCCAGCAGCCAACACCTCTTACAGGGGAAGTCACCCCTCCACTTT
TRBJ1-5	TRBV19	.	.	CASSIQTGNQPQHF	TGTGCCAGTAGTATCCAGACAGGCAATCAGCCCCAGCATTTT
TRBJ2-1	TRBV7-9	.	TRBD2	CASSPHYSPAGLNEQFF	TGTGCCAGCAGCCCCCACTATAGCCCAGCGGGGCTCAATGAGCAGTTCTTC
TRBJ2-2	TRBV5-1	.	TRBD1	CASSSTRDRNTGELFF	TGCGCCAGCAGTTCTACCAGGGACAGGAACACCGGGGAGCTGTTTTTT
TRBJ2-5	TRBV5-5	.	TRBD2	CASSLALAGGQETQYF	TGTGCCAGCAGCTTGGCACTAGCGGGGGGCCAAGAGACCCAGTACTTC
TRBJ1-5	TRBV13	.	.	CASSPWRIQPQHF	TGTGCCAGCAGCCCGTGGCGGATCCAGCCCCAGCATTTT
TRBJ1-6	TRBV3-1/TRBV3-2	.	.	CASSRSQGNNSPLHF	TGTGCCAGCAGCCGATCACAGGGAAATAATTCACCCCTCCACTTT
TRBJ1-6	TRBV9	.	.	CASSVGQGGNSPLHF	TGTGCCAGCAGCGTAGGGCAGGGTGGCAATTCACCCCTCCACTTT
TRBJ2-5	TRBV2	.	.	CASSPDRQETQYF	TGTGCCAGCAGTCCTGACAGACAAGAGACCCAGTACTTC
TRBJ2-5	TRBV3-1/TRBV3-2	.	TRBD1	CASSQAIDRGRQETQYF	TGTGCCAGCAGCCAAGCCATAGACAGGGGGCGGCAAGAGACCCAGTACTTC
TRBJ2-7	TRBV2	.	TRBD2	CASSASRTSFYEQYF	TGTGCCAGCAGTGCGAGCCGGACTAGCTTCTACGAGCAGTACTTC
TRBJ2-1	TRBV7-2	.	.	CASSSGTYNEQFF	TGTGCCAGCAGCTCTGGGACTTACAATGAGCAGTTCTTC
TRBJ1-6	TRBV3-1/TRBV3-2	.	TRBD1	CASSQGTGDSPLHF	TGTGCCAGCAGCCAAGGGACAGGGGATTCACCCCTCCACTTT
TRBJ2-1	TRBV11-1	.	.	CASSWPLHNEQFF	TGTGCCAGCAGCTGGCCGCTTCACAATGAGCAGTTCTTC
TRBJ2-5	TRBV18	once	TRBD1	CASSPPTGKETQYF	TGTGCCAGCTCACCCCCGACAGGGAAAGAGACCCAGTACTTC
TRBJ2-7	TRBV2	.	TRBD1	CASTTGTGTYEQYF	TGTGCCAGCACCACCGGGACAGGGACCTACGAGCAGTACTTC
TRBJ1-1	TRBV29-1	.	.	CSVNRANTEAFF	TGCAGCGTTAACAGGGCGAACACTGAAGCTTTCTTT
TRBJ2-1	TRBV11-2	.	TRBD2	CASSSIAGGTNEQFF	TGTGCCAGCAGCTCCATAGCGGGAGGGACTAATGAGCAGTTCTTC
TRBJ2-6	TRBV6-1	.	.	CASSEYGAASSGANVLTF	TGTGCCAGCAGTGAATATGGGGCGGCTAGCTCTGGGGCCAACGTCCTGACTTTC
TRBJ2-2	TRBV6-1	.	.	CASSEAPEDGELFF	TGTGCCAGCAGTGAGGCCCCCGAGGATGGGGAGCTGTTTTTT
TRBJ2-7	TRBV6-5	.	TRBD2	CASSPGLAGNYEQYF	TGTGCCAGCAGCCCCGGACTAGCGGGGAACTACGAGCAGTACTTC
TRBJ1-4	TRBV27	.	TRBD1	CASSLSGTGGGKLFF	TGTGCCAGCAGTTTATCCGGGACAGGAGGGGGAAAACTGTTTTTT
TRBJ2-1	TRBV7-8	once	TRBD2	CASRGRLAGVESYNEQFF	TGTGCCAGCAGAGGGAGACTAGCGGGAGTGGAGTCCTACAATGAGCAGTTCTTC
TRBJ2-7	TRBV27	.	.	CASSPQGFSYEQYF	TGTGCCAGCAGTCCACAGGGCTTCTCCTACGAGCAGTACTTC
TRBJ1-5	TRBV11-2	.	.	CASSLTDNQPQHF	TGTGCCAGCAGCTTGACAGACAATCAGCCCCAGCATTTT
TRBJ1-4	TRBV25-1	few	.	CASSEGGGREKLFF	TGTGCCAGCAGTGAGGGAGGGGGGCGTGAAAAACTGTTTTTT
TRBJ1-4	TRBV7-2	.	.	CASSSPGSTPKKLFF	TGTGCCAGCAGCTCCCCCGGTTCCACCCCTAAAAAACTGTTTTTT
TRBJ2-3	TRBV6-2/TRBV6-3	.	.	CASSNRQVYFTQYF	TGTGCCAGCAGTAACCGACAGGTGTATTTCACGCAGTATTTT
TRBJ1-4	TRBV18	.	.	CASSENRDEKLFF	TGTGCCAGCTCAGAAAACAGGGACGAAAAACTGTTTTTT
TRBJ1-5	TRBV5-6	.	.	CASSVGHLSNQPQHF	TGTGCCAGCAGCGTGGGACACCTTAGCAATCAGCCCCAGCATTTT
TRBJ1-1	TRBV12-3/TRBV12-4	.	TRBD1	CASSRTGGTEAFF	TGTGCCAGCAGTCGAACAGGGGGGACTGAAGCTTTCTTT
TRBJ1-6	TRBV2	.	.	CASSEEGANSPLHF	TGTGCCAGCAGTGAAGAAGGGGCTAATTCACCCCTCCACTTT
TRBJ1-5	TRBV6-1	.	.	CASSVDRISYSNQPQHF	TGTGCCAGCAGTGTCGACAGGATCTCCTATAGCAATCAGCCCCAGCATTTT
TRBJ1-4	TRBV6-4	.	TRBD1	CASRDRGPNEKLFF	TGTGCCAGCAGGGACAGGGGGCCGAATGAAAAACTGTTTTTT
TRBJ1-1	TRBV30	.	.	CAGYRVNTEAFF	TGTGCCGGATACAGGGTAAACACTGAAGCTTTCTTT
TRBJ1-1	TRBV15	.	TRBD1	CATSRDGTGSVNTEAFF	TGTGCCACCAGCAGAGATGGGACAGGGTCGGTGAACACTGAAGCTTTCTTT
TRBJ2-3	TRBV5-4	.	TRBD2	CASKERTSGGTDTQYF	TGTGCCAGCAAAGAACGGACTAGCGGGGGCACAGATACGCAGTATTTT
TRBJ2-5	TRBV5-1	.	TRBD2	CASSLGGGDETQYF	TGCGCCAGCAGCTTGGGGGGAGGGGACGAGACCCAGTACTTC
TRBJ1-1	TRBV7-9	.	TRBD1	CASSSRQGETEAFF	TGTGCCAGCAGCTCAAGACAGGGTGAGACAGAAGCTTTCTTT
TRBJ1-4	TRBV27	.	TRBD1	CASRSRQGHNEKLFF	TGTGCCAGCAGATCGAGACAGGGTCATAATGAAAAACTGTTTTTT